This T cell receptor beta chain appears in the sequencing data of a study of T cell responses to AZD1222 COVID-19 vaccine. Across the whole study: Samples with a second dose at about 4 or about 12 weeks were pooled together.

This CDR3 has 14 residues. From germline, CDR1 is LGHNA and CDR2 YSLEER. V gave up 4 bases and J gave up 1 base, with 10 bases separating them. Broader study findings: Baseline serostatus was positive in only six AZD1222 recipients. Regions 160-218 and 743-854 dominated among vaccine-associated CD4 TCRs spanning spike. Repertoire sampling was restricted to post-peak T cell response timepoints.

The data were produced by immunoSEQ multiplex PCR, yet TCRdb's version contains in-frame clones alone and is incomplete. The sample contains about 130,000 clones, roughly 87% of which appear only once. Note on this clone: No antigen is known for it.

This sequence originates from an adult in good health. This chain joins TRBV4-3 and TRBJ1-1; tentative D call: TRBD1 (5 bases). The sample consisted of peripheral blood, taken on day 0 of AZD1222 vaccination. CDR3 protein: CASSPRGSNTEAFF. CDR3 in DNA: TGCGCCAGCAGCCCAAGGGGCTCGAACACTGAAGCTTTCTTT.